The clone carrying this T cell receptor (beta chain) appeared a single time. Antigen specificity is unknown. The record originates from a study of T cell responses to AZD1222 COVID-19 vaccine. Study conclusions and caveats: There were mostly white British donors and more females than males, and clonal diversity was possibly underestimated.

CDR1 is SNHLY and CDR2 is FYNNEI in the germline V gene. The CDR3 runs to 17 residues. The junction had 11 bases not matched to a gene; V was cut back by 4 bases and J by 5 bases. Sequencing was performed with immunoSEQ multiplex PCR; in TCRdb, only in-frame clones are kept and a portion is missing. The sample records 68,000 or so clones, 88% being singletons. The sequences come from peripheral blood, collected on day 0 of AZD1222 vaccination. V usage is TRBV2 and J usage is TRBJ1-5; 10 nucleotides line up with TRBD1. The sequence was obtained from an adult in good health. The CDR3: CASSVVTGGASYQPQHF. The CDR3 nucleotides read TGTGCCAGCAGTGTCGTGACAGGGGGCGCTTCTTATCAGCCCCAGCATTTT.